A single sample gave rise to the 26 T cell receptor beta chains below, sequenced in a study of T cell responses to AZD1222 COVID-19 vaccine. Data came from immunoSEQ multiplex PCR; TCRdb stores just in-frame clones and leaves some out. The sample includes over 100,000 clones, 90% seen only once; the top ten take 6.9%. The sample here was peripheral blood, taken on day 0 of AZD1222 vaccination. The receptors originated from an adult in good health.

The chain combines TRBV7-2 with TRBJ1-2; 7 bases align to TRBD1. This CDR3 comprises 13 residues. V dropped 3 bases and J dropped 4; count of bases not matched to a gene: 2. In germline, CDR1 is SGHTA, CDR2 FQGNSA. The CDR3 coding sequence is TGTGCCAGCAGCTTTACAGGGGTCTATGGCTACACCTTC. Residues: CASSFTGVYGYTF.

CDR3 coding DNA: TGCGCCAGCAGCCCGTTGGCAGGGGCGGGAACTGAAGCTTTCTTT. Translating it yields CASSPLAGAGTEAFF. The rearrangement links TRBV5-1 to TRBJ1-1, with TRBD1 as a possible D gene (6 bases). Looked up from germline, CDR1 is SGHRS and CDR2 is YFSETQ. V was cut by 4 bases and J by 5 bases, with 18 bases left in between. CDR3 length equals 15 residues.

This chain connects TRBV24-1 to TRBJ1-3; perhaps TRBD1 as D (5 bases). This CDR3 spans 14 amino acids. The germline V gene has CDR1 KGHDR and CDR2 SFDVKD. The ends were cut back, 2 bases at V and 4 bases at J, with 8 bases in the middle. CDR3 region: CATSDSGHGNTIYF. In DNA form, the CDR3 reads TGTGCCACCAGTGATTCTGGACACGGAAACACCATATATTTT.

The chain combines TRBV7-6 with TRBJ1-4, with D perhaps TRBD1 (5 bases). Trimming removed 1 base at V and 4 bases at J, with 10 bases between. The CDR3 is 15 residues long. Germline CDR1 is SGHVS and CDR2 is FNYEAQ. DNA for the CDR3: TGTGCCAGCAGCTTAGGAGCAGGGAGTAATGAAAAACTGTTTTTT. Amino acid sequence: CASSLGAGSNEKLFF.

The V call is TRBV6-1, the J call TRBJ2-7; 8 bases are a match to TRBD2. From germline, CDR1 is MNHNS and CDR2 SASEGT. V shed 6 bases, J shed 0 bases, and the junction held 7 bases outside the gene matches. This CDR3 is built from 15 residues. This chain's CDR3 is CASSKAGESSYEQYF. The DNA of the CDR3 is TGTGCCAGCAGCAAAGCGGGGGAAAGCTCCTACGAGCAGTACTTC.

This chain joins TRBV13 and TRBJ2-7; D ambiguous. This CDR3 spans 11 amino acids. V lost 6 bases, J lost 3 bases, and 6 bases lay in between. Germline CDR1 reads PRHDT; CDR2 reads FYEKMQ (reference sequence). The chain's CDR3 is CASSSRYEQYF. In DNA, the CDR3 is TGTGCCAGCAGTAGTCGCTACGAGCAGTACTTC.

This clone has only a few counts. V usage is TRBV10-2 and J usage is TRBJ2-7; weak D call: TRBD2 (6 bases). Between the trimmed V and J ends, which lost 6 bases and 0 bases, there was a span of 12 bases. CDR3 length: 14 residues. Germline V gene lookup returns CDR1 WSHSY and CDR2 SAAADI. The CDR3 bases are TGCGCCAGCAGACTAGCAGTGAGCTCCTACGAGCAGTACTTC. Translating it yields CASRLAVSSYEQYF.

This chain links TRBV6-5 with TRBJ1-6; tentatively, D is TRBD1 (6 bases). The CDR3 totals 15 residues. CDR1 is MNHEY, CDR2 SVGAGI, per germline. Deletions cut 7 bases from V and 3 bases from J, with 13 bases between. CDR3 in DNA: TGTGCCAGCACTTCGGGGGCCAACTATAATTCACCCCTCCACTTT. As protein: CASTSGANYNSPLHF.

This clone was found once. The V call is TRBV15, the J call TRBJ1-2; 8 bases align to TRBD1. This CDR3 region has 13 residues. Trimming at V came to 3 bases and at J to 8 bases, leaving 5 bases not matched to a gene. Germline V gene sequence: CDR1 LNHNV, CDR2 YYDKDF (reference sequence). The CDR3 sequence: CATSRAGGRGYTF. CDR3 nucleotide sequence: TGTGCCACCAGCAGGGCAGGGGGCCGGGGCTACACCTTC. The variable domain in full, with the rest retrieved from reference TRBV15 and TRBJ1-2, is DAMVIQNPRYQVTQFGKPVTLSCSQTLNHNVMYWYQQKSSQAPKLLFHYYDKDFNNEADTPDNFQSRRPNTSFCFLDIRSPGLGDTAMYLCATSRAGGRGYTFGSGTRLTVV.

The genes are TRBV5-1 and TRBJ1-1; D not certain. In germline, CDR1 is SGHRS, CDR2 YFSETQ. The V end was cut by 9 bases, the J end by 2 bases, with 14 bases between. This CDR3 region has 13 residues. The CDR3 sequence is CATSDRPNTEAFF. CDR3 nucleotide sequence: TGCGCCACCTCGGACCGGCCCAACACTGAAGCTTTCTTT.

This chain uses TRBV4-2 with TRBJ2-1, with 10 bases identical to TRBD2. J lost 7 bases, V lost 2 bases, and 5 bases had no gene match. There are 15 residues in the CDR3. CDR1 LGHNA and CDR2 YNFKEQ come from the germline V gene. CDR3 nucleotides: TGTGCCAGCAGCCAATTAGCGGGGGGCTCTAATGAGCAGTTCTTC. Its protein product is CASSQLAGGSNEQFF.

This chain links TRBV7-8 with TRBJ1-5; D not certain. The CDR3 has 13 residues. Trimming left V 5 bases short and J 0 bases short, with 5 bases between. Germline assignment: CDR1 SGHVS and CDR2 FQNEAQ. CDR3 amino acids: CASSPNSNQPQHF. As DNA, the CDR3 is TGTGCCAGCAGCCCCAATAGCAATCAGCCCCAGCATTTT.

The chain uses TRBV19 and TRBJ2-7, with no clear D. Germline loops: CDR1 LNHDA, CDR2 SQIVND (reference sequence). V was clipped by 3 bases and J by 0 bases, with 9 bases between them. The CDR3 is made up of 14 amino acids. Here the CDR3 DNA reads TGTGCCAGTAGTATCGGCATGAGCTCCTACGAGCAGTACTTC. Translation gives CASSIGMSSYEQYF.

V and J are TRBV19 and TRBJ2-7; no clear D gene. From germline, CDR1 is LNHDA and CDR2 SQIVND (reference sequence). This CDR3 comprises 12 residues. Trimming took 1 base from V and 2 from J, leaving 3 bases between them. The DNA for the CDR3 is TGTGCCAGTAGTATAGGTCCCTACGAGCAGTACTTC. Encoded protein: CASSIGPYEQYF.

The rearrangement uses TRBV15 and TRBJ1-3; D is possibly TRBD1 (5 bases). Trimming took off 0 bases at V and 4 bases at J, with 7 bases between the two ends. CDR1 and CDR2 from the germline V gene are LNHNV and YYDKDF (reference sequence). The CDR3 loop spans 14 amino acids. As DNA, the CDR3 is TGTGCCACCAGCAGAGACAGGGCGGGAAACACCATATATTTT. This sequence encodes CATSRDRAGNTIYF.

This sequence joins TRBV7-3 and TRBJ2-7; 8 nucleotides line up with TRBD2. The CDR3 length is 15 residues. The ends lost 2 bases at V and 5 bases at J; junction bases unmatched: 8. Germline CDR1 reads SGHTA; CDR2 reads FQGTGA. The CDR3 loop reads CASSLLAGGPNEQYF. The CDR3 coding sequence is TGTGCCAGCAGCTTACTCGCGGGGGGCCCCAACGAGCAGTACTTC.

This clone was found once. This chain connects TRBV7-3 to TRBJ2-5; D is perhaps TRBD2 (5 bases). The CDR3 is 15 residues long. V lost 3 bases, J lost 5 bases, and 16 bases lay in between. Germline CDR1 reads SGHTA; CDR2 reads FQGTGA. In DNA, the CDR3 is TGTGCCAGCAGCTTCCGCTCGGGAAGTTCGGAGACCCAGTACTTC. The encoded protein is CASSFRSGSSETQYF.

V is TRBV27 and J is TRBJ2-1; 7 bases are a match to TRBD2. Germline CDR1 reads MNHEY; CDR2 reads SMNVEV (reference sequence). Unmatched junction bases numbered 13, after V lost 7 bases and J lost 7 bases. The CDR3 length is 15 residues. CDR3 coding DNA: TGTGCCAGCACCCAACCGGGCGGGGGTAGGAATGAGCAGTTCTTC. Translation gives CASTQPGGGRNEQFF.

J is TRBJ1-5 and V is TRBV6-6; D not resolved. The CDR3 runs 16 residues. In germline, CDR1 is MNHNY, CDR2 SVGAGI (reference sequence). The germline V and J ends were trimmed by 2 bases and 2 bases, with 13 bases remaining between them. CDR3 in amino acids: CASSYDGFTGNQPQHF. Written as DNA, the CDR3 is TGTGCCAGCAGTTACGATGGGTTCACCGGCAATCAGCCCCAGCATTTT.

This chain connects TRBV14 to TRBJ2-4, with 8 bases identical to TRBD2. This CDR3 contains 19 residues. Trimming took 1 base from V and 0 from J; bases not matched to a gene: 11. In germline, CDR1 is SGHDN, CDR2 FVKESK. The CDR3, as DNA: TGTGCCAGCAGCCAAGTAAGGCTAGCGGGTGAACTAGCCAAAAACATTCAGTACTTC. It specifies CASSQVRLAGELAKNIQYF. Supplemented by reference TRBV14 and TRBJ2-4, the full variable domain reads EAGVTQFPSHSVIEKGQTVTLRCDPISGHDNLYWYRRVMGKEIKFLLHFVKESKQDESGMPNNRFLAERTGGTYSTLKVQPAELEDSGVYFCASSQVRLAGELAKNIQYFGAGTRLSVL.

This chain links TRBV10-2 with TRBJ2-3; 9 bases line up with TRBD2. The germline gives CDR1 WSHSY, CDR2 SAAADI. The length of the CDR3 is 17 residues. V was pared by 0 bases and J by 3 bases, with 7 bases of the junction left unmatched. The CDR3 spells CASSESLRGGRTDTQYF. The CDR3 DNA sequence: TGCGCCAGCAGTGAGTCGTTGCGGGGGGGCCGAACAGATACGCAGTATTTT.

This clone was detected only once. The chain has TRBV7-9 and TRBJ2-5; D ambiguous. The V end was cut by 3 bases, the J end by 1 base, with 6 bases between. This CDR3 contains 13 residues. In germline, CDR1 is SEHNR, CDR2 FQNEAQ (reference sequence). CDR3 loop: CASSLPAQETQYF. In DNA, the CDR3 is TGTGCCAGCAGCTTGCCAGCCCAAGAGACCCAGTACTTC.

The CDR3 reads CASSPRLAGEIYEQYF. The CDR3 DNA is TGTGCCAGCAGCCCAAGACTAGCGGGGGAAATCTACGAGCAGTACTTC. The chain couples TRBV7-9 to TRBJ2-7, with 12 bases aligning to TRBD2. Germline V CDR1 and CDR2: SEHNR, FQNEAQ (reference sequence). V was clipped by 5 bases and J by 3 bases; unmatched bases: 8. This CDR3 has 16 residues.

V is TRBV11-2 and J is TRBJ1-1; the D is unclear. This CDR3 region has 14 residues. Trimming cost V 2 bases and J 4 bases, with 11 bases left between them. CDR1 is SGHAT, CDR2 FQNNGV, per germline. This CDR3 reads CASSLTRSGTEAFF. The DNA of the CDR3 is TGTGCCAGCAGCTTAACCCGTAGTGGCACTGAAGCTTTCTTT.

The genes are TRBV28 and TRBJ1-2; D might be TRBD1 (5 bases). V was pared by 6 bases and J by 2 bases, with 16 bases between. This CDR3 contains 15 residues. The germline V gene has CDR1 MDHEN and CDR2 SYDVKM. The CDR3 region is CASSKRWGGNYGYTF. The CDR3, as DNA: TGTGCCAGCAGCAAAAGGTGGGGGGGAAACTATGGCTACACCTTC.

V gene TRBV19 combines with J gene TRBJ2-6; D gene uncertain. Deletions cut 9 bases from V and 0 bases from J, with 15 bases between. The CDR3 contains 16 residues. Germline CDR1 LNHDA, CDR2 SQIVND (reference sequence). CDR3 DNA sequence: TGTGCCAGCAGACAAACAGCTCTCTCTGGGGCCAACGTCCTGACTTTC. Its protein product is CASRQTALSGANVLTF.